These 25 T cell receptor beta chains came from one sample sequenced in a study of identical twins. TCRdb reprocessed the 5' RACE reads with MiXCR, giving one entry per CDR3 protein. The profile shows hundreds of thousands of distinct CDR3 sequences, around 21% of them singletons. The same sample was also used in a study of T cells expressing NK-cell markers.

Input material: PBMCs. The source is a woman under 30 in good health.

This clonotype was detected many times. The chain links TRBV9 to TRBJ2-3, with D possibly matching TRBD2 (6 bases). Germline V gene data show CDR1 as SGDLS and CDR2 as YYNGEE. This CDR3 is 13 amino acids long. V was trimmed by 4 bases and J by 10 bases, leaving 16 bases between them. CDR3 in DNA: TGTGCCAGCAGCACACACCCTAGCGAAGCGCAGTATTTT. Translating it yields CASSTHPSEAQYF.

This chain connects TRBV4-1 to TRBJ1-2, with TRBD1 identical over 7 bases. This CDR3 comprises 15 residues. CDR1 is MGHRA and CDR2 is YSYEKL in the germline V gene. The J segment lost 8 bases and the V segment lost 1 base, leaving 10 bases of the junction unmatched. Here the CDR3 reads CASSQGPGQAGGYTF. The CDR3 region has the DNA TGCGCCAGCAGCCAAGGCCCCGGACAGGCGGGGGGCTACACCTTC.

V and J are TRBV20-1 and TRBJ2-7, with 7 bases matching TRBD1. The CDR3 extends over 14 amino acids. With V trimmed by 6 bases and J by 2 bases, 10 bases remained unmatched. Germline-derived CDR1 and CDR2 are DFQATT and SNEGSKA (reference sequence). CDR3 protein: CSAWPTGKAYEQYF. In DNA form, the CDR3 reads TGCAGTGCCTGGCCGACAGGGAAGGCCTACGAGCAGTACTTC.

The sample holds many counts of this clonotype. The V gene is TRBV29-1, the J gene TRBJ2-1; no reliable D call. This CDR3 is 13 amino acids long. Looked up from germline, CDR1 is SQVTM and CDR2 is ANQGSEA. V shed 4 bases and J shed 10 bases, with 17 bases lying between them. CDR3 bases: TGCAGCGTTGCTTGGCTTCTTCGAGACGAGCAGTTCTTC. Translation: CSVAWLLRDEQFF.

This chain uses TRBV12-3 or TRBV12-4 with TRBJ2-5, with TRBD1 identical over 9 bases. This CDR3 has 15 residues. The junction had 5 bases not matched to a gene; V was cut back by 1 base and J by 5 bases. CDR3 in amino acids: CASSLGTGAAETQYF. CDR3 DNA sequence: TGTGCCAGCAGTTTAGGGACAGGGGCGGCGGAGACCCAGTACTTC.

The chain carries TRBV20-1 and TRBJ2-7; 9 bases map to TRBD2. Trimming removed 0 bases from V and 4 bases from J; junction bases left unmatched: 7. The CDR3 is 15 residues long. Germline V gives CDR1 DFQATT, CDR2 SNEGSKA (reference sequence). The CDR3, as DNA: TGCAGTGCTAGAGATGAGGCTAGCGGGGTTTACGAGCAGTACTTC. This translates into CSARDEASGVYEQYF.

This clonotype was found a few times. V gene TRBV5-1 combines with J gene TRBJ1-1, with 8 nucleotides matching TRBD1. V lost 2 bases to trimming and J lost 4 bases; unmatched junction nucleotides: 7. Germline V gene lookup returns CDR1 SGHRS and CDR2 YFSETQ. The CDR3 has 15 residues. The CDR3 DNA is TGCGCCAGCAGCTTCCAGGGGGCTTCGAGCACTGAAGCTTTCTTT. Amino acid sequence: CASSFQGASSTEAFF.

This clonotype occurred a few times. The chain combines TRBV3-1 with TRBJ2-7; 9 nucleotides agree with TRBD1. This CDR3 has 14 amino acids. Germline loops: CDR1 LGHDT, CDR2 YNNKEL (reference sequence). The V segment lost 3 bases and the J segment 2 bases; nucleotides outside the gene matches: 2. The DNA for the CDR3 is TGTGCCAGCAGCCATTGGGACAGGGCCTACGAGCAGTACTTC. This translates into CASSHWDRAYEQYF.

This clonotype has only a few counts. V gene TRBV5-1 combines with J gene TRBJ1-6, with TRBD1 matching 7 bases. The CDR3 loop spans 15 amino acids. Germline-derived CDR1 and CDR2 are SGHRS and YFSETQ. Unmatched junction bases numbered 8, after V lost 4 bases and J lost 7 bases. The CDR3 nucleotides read TGCGCCAGCAGCGCCCGGGACAGATCCAATTCACCCCTCCACTTT. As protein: CASSARDRSNSPLHF.

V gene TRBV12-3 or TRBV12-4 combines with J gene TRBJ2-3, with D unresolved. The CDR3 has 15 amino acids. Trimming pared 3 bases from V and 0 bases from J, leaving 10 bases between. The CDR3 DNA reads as TGTGCCAGCAGTTTCGGGCAAGGGAGCACAGATACGCAGTATTTT. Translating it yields CASSFGQGSTDTQYF.

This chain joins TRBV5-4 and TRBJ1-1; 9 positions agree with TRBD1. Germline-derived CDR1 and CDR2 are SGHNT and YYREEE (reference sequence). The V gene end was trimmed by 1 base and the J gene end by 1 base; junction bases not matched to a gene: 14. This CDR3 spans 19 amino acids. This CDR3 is CASSLRILRDRDRNTEAFF. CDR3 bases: TGTGCCAGCAGCTTGCGAATACTCCGGGACAGGGATAGGAACACTGAAGCTTTCTTT.

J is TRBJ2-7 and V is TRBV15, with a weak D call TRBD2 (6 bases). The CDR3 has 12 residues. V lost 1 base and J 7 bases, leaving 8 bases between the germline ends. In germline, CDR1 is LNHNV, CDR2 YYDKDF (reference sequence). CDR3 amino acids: CATSRVGGEQYF. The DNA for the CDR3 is TGTGCCACCAGCAGAGTCGGGGGAGAGCAGTACTTC.

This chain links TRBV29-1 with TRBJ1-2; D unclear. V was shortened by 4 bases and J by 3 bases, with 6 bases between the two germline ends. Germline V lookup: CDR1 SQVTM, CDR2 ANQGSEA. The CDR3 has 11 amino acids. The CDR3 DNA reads TGCAGCGTTGGGGGTTACTATGGCTACACCTTC. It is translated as CSVGGYYGYTF.

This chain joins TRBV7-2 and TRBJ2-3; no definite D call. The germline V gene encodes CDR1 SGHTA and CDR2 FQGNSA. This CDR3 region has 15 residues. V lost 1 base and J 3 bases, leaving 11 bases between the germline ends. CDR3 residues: CASSLGSLVTDTQYF. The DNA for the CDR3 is TGTGCCAGCAGCTTAGGAAGCTTAGTGACAGATACGCAGTATTTT.

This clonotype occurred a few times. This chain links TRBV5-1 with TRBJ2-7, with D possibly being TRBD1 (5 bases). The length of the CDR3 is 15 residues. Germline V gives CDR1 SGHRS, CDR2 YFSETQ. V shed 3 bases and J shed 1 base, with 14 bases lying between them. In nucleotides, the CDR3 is TGCGCCAGCAGCTCCAGGGCAGGGTATTCCTACGAGCAGTACTTC. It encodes CASSSRAGYSYEQYF. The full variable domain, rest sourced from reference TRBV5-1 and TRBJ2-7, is KAGVTQTPRYLIKTRGQQVTLSCSPISGHRSVSWYQQTPGQGLQFLFEYFSETQRNKGNFPGRFSGRQFSNSRSEMNVSTLELGDSALYLCASSSRAGYSYEQYFGPGTRLTVT.

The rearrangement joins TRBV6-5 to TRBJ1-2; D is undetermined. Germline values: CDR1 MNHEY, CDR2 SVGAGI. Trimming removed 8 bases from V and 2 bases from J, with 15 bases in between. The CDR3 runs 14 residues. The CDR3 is CASGVGTLNYGYTF. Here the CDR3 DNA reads TGTGCCAGCGGCGTGGGCACACTAAACTATGGCTACACCTTC.

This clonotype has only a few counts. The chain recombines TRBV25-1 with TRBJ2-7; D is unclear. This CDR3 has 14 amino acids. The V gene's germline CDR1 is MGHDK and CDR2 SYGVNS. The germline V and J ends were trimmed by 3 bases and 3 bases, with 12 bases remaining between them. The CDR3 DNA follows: TGTGCCAGCAGTGATCTGGCAGGAAACTACGAGCAGTACTTC. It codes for CASSDLAGNYEQYF.

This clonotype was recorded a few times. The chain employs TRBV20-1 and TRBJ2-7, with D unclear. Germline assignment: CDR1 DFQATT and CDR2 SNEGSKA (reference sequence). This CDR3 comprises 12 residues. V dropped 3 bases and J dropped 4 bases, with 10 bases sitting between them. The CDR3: CSASVPGYEQYF. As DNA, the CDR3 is TGCAGTGCTAGCGTGCCAGGATACGAGCAGTACTTC.

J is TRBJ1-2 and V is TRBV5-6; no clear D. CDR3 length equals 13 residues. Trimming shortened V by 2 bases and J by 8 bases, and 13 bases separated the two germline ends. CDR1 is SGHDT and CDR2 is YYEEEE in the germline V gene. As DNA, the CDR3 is TGTGCCAGCAGCTTACAGAGACCAAGGGGCTACACCTTC. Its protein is CASSLQRPRGYTF.

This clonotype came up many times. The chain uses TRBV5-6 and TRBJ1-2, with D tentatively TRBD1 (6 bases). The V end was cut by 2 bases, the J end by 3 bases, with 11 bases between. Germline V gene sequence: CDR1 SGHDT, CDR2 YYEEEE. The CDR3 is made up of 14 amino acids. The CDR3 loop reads CASSFSNRDYGYTF. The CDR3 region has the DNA TGTGCCAGCAGCTTCTCAAACAGGGACTATGGCTACACCTTC.

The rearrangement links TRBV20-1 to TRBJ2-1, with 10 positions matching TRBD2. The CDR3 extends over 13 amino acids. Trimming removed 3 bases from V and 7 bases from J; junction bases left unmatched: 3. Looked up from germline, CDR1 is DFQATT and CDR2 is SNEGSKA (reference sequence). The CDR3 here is CSASRGLANEQFF. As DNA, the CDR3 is TGCAGTGCTAGTAGGGGACTAGCGAATGAGCAGTTCTTC.

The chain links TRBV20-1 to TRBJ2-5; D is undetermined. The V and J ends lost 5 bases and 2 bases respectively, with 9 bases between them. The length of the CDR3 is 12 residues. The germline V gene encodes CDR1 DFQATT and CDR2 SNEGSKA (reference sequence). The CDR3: CSASFRQETQYF. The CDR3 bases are TGCAGTGCTTCTTTCCGACAAGAGACCCAGTACTTC.

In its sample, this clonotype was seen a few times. The chain's CDR3 is CASSERGQRVNEQFF. The CDR3 DNA follows: TGTGCCAGCAGCGAACGGGGACAGAGGGTCAATGAGCAGTTCTTC. This chain joins TRBV5-5 and TRBJ2-1; TRBD1 matches 7 bases. The CDR3 is made up of 15 amino acids. Per the germline V gene, CDR1 is SGHKS and CDR2 is YYEKEE (reference sequence). Trimming took 4 bases from V and 6 from J; bases not matched to a gene: 10.

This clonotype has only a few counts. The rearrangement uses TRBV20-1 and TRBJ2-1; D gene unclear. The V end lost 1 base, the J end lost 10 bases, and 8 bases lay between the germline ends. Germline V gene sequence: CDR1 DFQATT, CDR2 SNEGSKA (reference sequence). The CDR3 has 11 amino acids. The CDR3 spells CSARVAEEQFF. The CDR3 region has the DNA TGCAGTGCTAGAGTGGCGGAGGAGCAGTTCTTC.

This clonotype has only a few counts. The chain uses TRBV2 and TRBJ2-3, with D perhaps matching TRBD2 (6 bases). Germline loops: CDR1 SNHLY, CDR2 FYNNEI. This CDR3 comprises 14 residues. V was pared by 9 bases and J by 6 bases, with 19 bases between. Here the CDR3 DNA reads TGTGCCAGTTTAGAACTCGGGGGTTCGGATACGCAGTATTTT. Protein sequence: CASLELGGSDTQYF.